These 14 T cell receptor beta chains were sequenced from one sample in a study of metastatic and nonmetastatic thyroid tumors (dated by TCRdb to 2018 to 2020). The protocol used for the library was PCR. Data came from an Illumina HiSeq 4000. TCRdb passed the public sequencing reads through fastp at Q25 and MiXCR, retaining productive beta sequences. For this sample there are 15,000 or so clones; 25% to 30% appear just once. The ten largest account for 10% to 15% of the sample. No treatment had been received by any patient before thyroid surgery. Specimen: tumor tissue. These receptors were collected from a male donor with papillary thyroid cancer or a benign thyroid nodule (not recorded which). Some clones in this sample may be carry-over from other donors' samples.

This clone showed up many times. At the DNA level, this CDR3 is encoded by other sequences in the same sample as well. The chain recombines TRBV29-1 with TRBJ1-1; 8 bases agree with TRBD1. Germline V gene data show CDR1 as SQVTM and CDR2 as ANQGSEA. CDR3 length: 14 residues. V was clipped by 4 bases and J by 1 base; unmatched bases: 5. Here the CDR3 DNA reads TGCAGCGTTGCTGGTGACAGGGGGAACACTGAAGCTTTCTTT. Translating gives CSVAGDRGNTEAFF.

This clone was found many times. The chain couples TRBV20-1 to TRBJ1-5; unclear D gene. The V and J ends lost 5 bases and 6 bases respectively, with 14 bases between them. Germline assignment: CDR1 DFQATT and CDR2 SNEGSKA (reference sequence). CDR3 length: 13 residues. The CDR3 sequence: CSALGPNRQPQHF. CDR3 in DNA: TGCAGTGCTCTTGGGCCAAACCGTCAGCCCCAGCATTTT.

Regarding this clone: Germline is not matched at one junction end, which may reflect a read error. The chain has TRBV6-1 and TRBJ2-2; TRBD2 agrees at 8 bases. Germline lookup yields CDR1 MNHNS and CDR2 SASEGT. The CDR3 length is 15 residues. DNA of the CDR3: TGTGCCAGCAGGTCGGGAGGGCCAGGCACCGTGGAGCTGTTTTTT. This encodes CASRSGGPGTVELFF.

This clone was seen a few times. This sequence joins TRBV27 and TRBJ2-7; D is unclear. Germline V gene data show CDR1 as MNHEY and CDR2 as SMNVEV (reference sequence). Trimming stripped 2 bases from V and 3 bases from J, with 8 bases between. The CDR3 length is 13 residues. The chain's CDR3 is CASSLRNSYEQYF. The CDR3 coding sequence is TGTGCCAGCAGTTTACGGAACAGCTACGAGCAGTACTTC.

The chain carries TRBV5-1 and TRBJ1-5; 12 bases are shared with TRBD1. The CDR3 spans 16 residues. The V and J ends lost 0 bases and 11 bases, in that order; junction bases with no gene match: 9. Looked up from germline, CDR1 is SGHRS and CDR2 is YFSETQ. The CDR3 sequence: CASSLEPGQGATAQHF. The DNA for the CDR3 is TGCGCCAGCAGCTTGGAGCCGGGACAGGGGGCTACGGCCCAGCATTTT.

In its sample, this clone was seen a few times. V gene TRBV28 combines with J gene TRBJ2-7; 13 bases map to TRBD2. With V trimmed by 4 bases and J by 5 bases, 2 bases remained unmatched. This CDR3 region has 14 residues. Germline V CDR1 and CDR2: MDHEN, SYDVKM. The CDR3 protein is CASSWGLAGHEQYF. The CDR3 bases are TGTGCCAGCAGTTGGGGACTAGCGGGACACGAGCAGTACTTC. Together with reference TRBV28 and TRBJ2-7, the CDR3 gives the full variable domain: DVKVTQSSRYLVKRTGEKVFLECVQDMDHENMFWYRQDPGLGLRLIYFSYDVKMKEKGDIPEGYSVSREKKERFSLILESASTNQTSMYLCASSWGLAGHEQYFGPGTRLTVT.

Only a few counts were recorded for this clone. The J gene is TRBJ2-1, the V gene TRBV27; tentative D call: TRBD2 (5 bases). Germline V gives CDR1 MNHEY, CDR2 SMNVEV (reference sequence). V was cut by 4 bases and J by 2 bases, with 15 bases left in between. The length of the CDR3 is 16 residues. The CDR3 sequence: CASSSFLSSAYNEQFF. As DNA, the CDR3 is TGTGCCAGCAGTTCCTTCCTCAGTAGCGCCTACAATGAGCAGTTCTTC.

This clone showed up many times. The chain uses TRBV14 and TRBJ2-3, with 9 bases matching TRBD2. The CDR3 consists of 15 residues. Germline values: CDR1 SGHDN, CDR2 FVKESK. Trimming at V came to 1 base and at J to 6 bases, leaving 5 bases not matched to a gene. The CDR3 bases are TGTGCCAGCAGCCAAGGTCTAGCGGGAAGGGATACGCAGTATTTT. It yields the protein CASSQGLAGRDTQYF. Full variable domain (outside the CDR3, taken from reference TRBV14 and TRBJ2-3): EAGVTQFPSHSVIEKGQTVTLRCDPISGHDNLYWYRRVMGKEIKFLLHFVKESKQDESGMPNNRFLAERTGGTYSTLKVQPAELEDSGVYFCASSQGLAGRDTQYFGPGTRLTVL.

V and J are TRBV11-2 and TRBJ2-1, with TRBD1 matching 10 bases. V was pared by 5 bases and J by 4 bases, with 8 bases of the junction left unmatched. This CDR3 is 16 amino acids long. Germline CDR1 SGHAT, CDR2 FQNNGV. DNA of the CDR3: TGTGCCAGCAGCACCGGGACAGGGGATTGGTACAATGAGCAGTTCTTC. Protein sequence: CASSTGTGDWYNEQFF. Variable domain in full (rest from reference TRBV11-2 and TRBJ2-1): EAGVAQSPRYKIIEKRQSVAFWCNPISGHATLYWYQQILGQGPKLLIQFQNNGVVDDSQLPKDRFSAERLKGVDSTLKIQPAKLEDSAVYLCASSTGTGDWYNEQFFGPGTRLTVL.

The chain is built from TRBV11-3 and TRBJ2-7, with D perhaps matching TRBD1 (6 bases). The V gene lost 4 bases and the J gene lost 0 bases, with 7 bases spanning the gap. Germline V gene sequence: CDR1 SGHNT, CDR2 YENEEA. The CDR3 runs to 13 residues. In nucleotides, the CDR3 is TGTGCCAGCAGCTCGGGACACTCCTACGAGCAGTACTTC. Translating it yields CASSSGHSYEQYF.

This sequence joins TRBV6-5 and TRBJ2-5, with D possibly matching TRBD1 (5 bases). The germline V gene has CDR1 MNHEY and CDR2 SVGAGI. V was cut by 6 bases and J by 1 base, with 6 bases left in between. This CDR3 is built from 12 residues. The CDR3 region has the DNA TGTGCCAGCAGGGACACCCAAGAGACCCAGTACTTC. This gives the protein CASRDTQETQYF.

This clone was found many times. The rearrangement uses TRBV19 and TRBJ2-2, with D hard to call. The germline CDR1 and CDR2 sequences are LNHDA and SQIVND (reference sequence). This CDR3 is 11 amino acids long. V lost 3 bases to trimming and J lost 8 bases, with 4 bases between them. The CDR3 region has the DNA TGTGCCAGTAGTATTTGGGGGGAGCTGTTTTTT. This encodes CASSIWGELFF. The full variable domain, completed using reference TRBV19 and TRBJ2-2, is DGGITQSPKYLFRKEGQNVTLSCEQNLNHDAMYWYRQDPGQGLRLIYYSQIVNDFQKGDIAEGYSVSREKKESFPLTVTSAQKNPTAFYLCASSIWGELFFGEGSRLTVL.

A note on this clone: An end of the junction does not agree with germline; a read error may underlie this. This chain links TRBV19 with TRBJ2-5; 9 bases align to TRBD1. The germline V gene encodes CDR1 LNHDA and CDR2 SQIVND (reference sequence). This CDR3 has 17 residues. DNA of the CDR3: TGTGCCAGTAGTTTCAGATGGGGACAGGGTTACGGAGAGACCCAGTATTTC. This gives the protein CASSFRWGQGYGETQYF.

This clone was picked up many times. The chain carries TRBV14 and TRBJ1-1, with D hard to call. Germline CDR1 and CDR2: SGHDN and FVKESK. With 2 bases removed from V and 5 bases from J, the gap between germline ends came to 15 bases. This CDR3 has 15 amino acids. The CDR3 sequence: CASSQTAALGTEAFF. The DNA of the CDR3 is TGTGCCAGCAGCCAAACAGCTGCCTTAGGTACTGAAGCTTTCTTT.